The 29 T cell receptor beta chains listed next were all sequenced from one sample in a study of T cell responses to AZD1222 COVID-19 vaccine. Some clones are missing from TCRdb's copy, which holds only in-frame ones; the method was immunoSEQ multiplex PCR. The sample holds 150,000 to 200,000 clones, 90% seen once. Material: peripheral blood, obtained 28 days after the second AZD1222 dose. The origin of the receptors is an adult who received the AZD1222 COVID-19 vaccine.

This sequence joins TRBV25-1 and TRBJ2-3; perhaps TRBD1 as D (6 bases). Germline CDR1 and CDR2: MGHDK and SYGVNS. V was trimmed by 6 bases and J by 4 bases, leaving 17 bases between them. The length of the CDR3 is 15 residues. The CDR3: CASRLTGSPSDTQYF. The CDR3 nucleotides are TGTGCCAGCAGATTGACAGGTTCGCCCTCAGATACGCAGTATTTT.

This chain's CDR3 is CASSWTGDQPQHF. The CDR3 region has the DNA TGTGCCAGCAGCTGGACAGGGGATCAGCCCCAGCATTTT. The chain links TRBV9 to TRBJ1-5, with 9 bases fitting TRBD1. CDR1 SGDLS and CDR2 YYNGEE come from the germline V gene. There are 13 residues in the CDR3. V was pared by 4 bases and J by 5 bases, with 1 base of the junction left unmatched.

This clone was seen only once. This rearrangement joins TRBV19 to TRBJ2-6; D possibly corresponds to TRBD1 (6 bases). The V gene's germline CDR1 is LNHDA and CDR2 SQIVND (reference sequence). This CDR3 region has 16 residues. Trimming stripped 6 bases from V and 4 bases from J, with 16 bases between. The CDR3 coding sequence is TGTGCCAGTAGCCCAACAACAGGGCCCGGGGCCAACGTCCTGACTTTC. Amino acids: CASSPTTGPGANVLTF.

The chain uses TRBV10-2 and TRBJ2-1, with a possible D match to TRBD1 (5 bases). CDR1 and CDR2 (germline): WSHSY, SAAADI. The CDR3 is made up of 15 amino acids. The germline V and J ends were trimmed by 8 bases and 1 base, with 15 bases remaining between them. As DNA, the CDR3 is TGCGCCAGCGCTATACAGGCTCGGTCCTACAATGAGCAGTTCTTC. This codes for CASAIQARSYNEQFF.

The V call is TRBV7-2, the J call TRBJ2-1, with TRBD2 matching over 13 bases. Germline lookup yields CDR1 SGHTA and CDR2 FQGNSA. The V gene end was trimmed by 5 bases and the J gene end by 10 bases; junction bases not matched to a gene: 8. CDR3 size: 15 residues. The CDR3 nucleotides are TGTGCCAGCAGCATACTAGCGGGGGGGGCAGGCGAGCAGTTCTTC. Protein: CASSILAGGAGEQFF.

This rearrangement joins TRBV5-1 to TRBJ2-1; 9 positions agree with TRBD2. This CDR3 is built from 18 residues. The V gene's germline CDR1 is SGHRS and CDR2 YFSETQ. With 2 bases clipped from V and 7 bases from J, the junction kept 16 bases outside the gene matches. The CDR3 loop reads CASSLTTSGAGGDNEQFF. The DNA for the CDR3 is TGCGCCAGCAGCTTAACGACGTCGGGCGCGGGAGGGGATAATGAGCAGTTCTTC.

The chain links TRBV6-4 to TRBJ2-2; 7 bases are a match to TRBD2. Germline assignment: CDR1 MRHNA and CDR2 SNTAGT. With 6 bases clipped from V and 4 bases from J, the junction kept 8 bases outside the gene matches. The CDR3 extends over 15 amino acids. CDR3 region: CASRPSGTFTGELFF. CDR3 nucleotide sequence: TGTGCCAGCAGACCTAGCGGAACTTTCACCGGGGAGCTGTTTTTT.

V usage is TRBV12-3 or TRBV12-4 and J usage is TRBJ2-7; D could derive from TRBD1 or TRBD2 (5 bases each). Trimming removed 6 bases from V and 1 base from J, with 10 bases in between. The CDR3 runs 13 residues. This chain's CDR3 is CASRRGRSYEQYF. CDR3 nucleotide sequence: TGTGCCAGCAGGAGGGGCCGATCCTACGAGCAGTACTTC.

The chain couples TRBV29-1 to TRBJ1-1; D ambiguous. Germline V gene lookup returns CDR1 SQVTM and CDR2 ANQGSEA. The CDR3 is 15 residues long. V was cut by 1 base and J by 1 base, with 13 bases left in between. The CDR3 DNA is TGCAGCGTTGAAGGTTTGTTGGGAGAGAACACTGAAGCTTTCTTT. Translation: CSVEGLLGENTEAFF.

This chain joins TRBV7-3 and TRBJ2-3; perhaps TRBD2 as D (5 bases). Germline-derived CDR1 and CDR2 are SGHTA and FQGTGA. The CDR3 totals 16 residues. Trimming pared 1 base from V and 1 base from J, leaving 12 bases between. CDR3 loop: CASSLNAPGGTDTQYF. The CDR3 DNA reads TGTGCCAGCAGCTTAAATGCTCCCGGGGGCACAGATACGCAGTATTTT.

V is TRBV6-2 or TRBV6-3 and J is TRBJ2-7; TRBD1 matches 8 bases. CDR3 length: 16 amino acids. In germline, CDR1 is MNHEY, CDR2 SVGEGT. J gave up 4 bases and V 0 bases, and 8 bases lay outside the gene matches. CDR3 DNA: TGTGCCAGCAGTTACTCGAGTGGGACAGGTATTTACGAGCAGTACTTC. Protein product: CASSYSSGTGIYEQYF.

The gene calls are TRBV5-6 and TRBJ1-4, with 8 positions matching TRBD1. This CDR3 has 13 residues. CDR1 is SGHDT and CDR2 is YYEEEE in the germline V gene. V lost 2 bases and J lost 8; bases outside the gene matches: 2. The CDR3 loop reads CASSLDRGEKLFF. Here the CDR3 DNA reads TGTGCCAGCAGCTTAGACAGGGGAGAAAAACTGTTTTTT.

The V call is TRBV5-5, the J call TRBJ2-1, with TRBD2 matching 8 bases. The V gene end was trimmed by 4 bases and the J gene end by 15 bases; junction bases not matched to a gene: 9. The CDR3 consists of 12 residues. Germline V lookup: CDR1 SGHKS, CDR2 YYEKEE (reference sequence). The CDR3 is CASSATTGGGFF. DNA of the CDR3: TGTGCCAGCAGCGCCACCACCGGGGGGGGGTTCTTC.

The chain recombines TRBV3-1 (or the pseudogene TRBV3-2) with TRBJ2-5; 9 bases fit TRBD2. Germline lookup yields CDR1 LGHDT and CDR2 YNNKEL (reference sequence). This CDR3 contains 14 residues. V shed 3 bases and J 3 bases; nucleotides not matched to a gene: 2. As DNA, the CDR3 is TGTGCCAGCAGCCATGCGGGGGGGGAAGAGACCCAGTACTTC. The encoded protein is CASSHAGGEETQYF.

The rearrangement links TRBV7-9 to TRBJ2-5; TRBD2 aligns across 12 bases. Germline-derived CDR1 and CDR2 are SEHNR and FQNEAQ (reference sequence). The CDR3 has 18 residues. J lost 2 bases, V lost 5 bases, and 12 bases had no gene match. The DNA of the CDR3 is TGTGCCAGCAGCATTTACGCCGGGACTAGCGGGCTACAAGAGACCCAGTACTTC. This sequence encodes CASSIYAGTSGLQETQYF.

The genes are TRBV11-3 and TRBJ2-5; a weak D match, TRBD1 (8 bases). The length of the CDR3 is 14 residues. V was trimmed by 5 bases and J by 4 bases, leaving 14 bases between them. The germline V gene has CDR1 SGHNT and CDR2 YENEEA. The CDR3 nucleotides are TGTGCCAGCAGCCTACAGGGGGGGGCAGAGACCCAGTACTTC. It specifies CASSLQGGAETQYF.

J is TRBJ1-5 and V is TRBV5-1, with TRBD1 as a possible D gene (5 bases). The V end lost 0 bases, the J end lost 4 bases, and 8 bases lay between the germline ends. Germline loops: CDR1 SGHRS, CDR2 YFSETQ. This CDR3 has 14 residues. The DNA of the CDR3 is TGCGCCAGCAGCTTGGCAGGGACTAATCAGCCCCAGCATTTT. Translation gives CASSLAGTNQPQHF. Based on the CDR3 plus reference TRBV5-1 and TRBJ1-5, the full variable domain is KAGVTQTPRYLIKTRGQQVTLSCSPISGHRSVSWYQQTPGQGLQFLFEYFSETQRNKGNFPGRFSGRQFSNSRSEMNVSTLELGDSALYLCASSLAGTNQPQHFGDGTRLSIL.

This chain uses TRBV6-5 with TRBJ1-6; TRBD1 aligns across 7 bases. Unmatched junction bases numbered 4, after V lost 6 bases and J lost 5 bases. The CDR3 totals 14 residues. Per germline, CDR1 MNHEY and CDR2 SVGAGI. The CDR3 bases are TGTGCCAGCAGACCCGGGACAGATAATTCACCCCTCCACTTT. It codes for CASRPGTDNSPLHF.

V and J are TRBV12-3 or TRBV12-4 and TRBJ2-7, with D perhaps matching TRBD2 (5 bases). The CDR3 totals 13 residues. Trimming pared 3 bases from V and 1 base from J, leaving 7 bases between. Here the CDR3 DNA reads TGTGCCAGCAGTTTCGGGGAGTCCTACGAGCAGTACTTC. It yields the protein CASSFGESYEQYF.

This chain links TRBV15 with TRBJ1-5, with a possible D match to TRBD1 (5 bases). Germline V lookup: CDR1 LNHNV, CDR2 YYDKDF (reference sequence). Trimming stripped 4 bases from V and 2 bases from J, with 15 bases between. The CDR3 consists of 16 residues. Here the CDR3 DNA reads TGTGCCACCAGCACGAAACTTCTGACAGGCAATCAGCCCCAGCATTTT. Translated: CATSTKLLTGNQPQHF.

V usage is TRBV7-2 and J usage is TRBJ2-3, with 14 nucleotides matching TRBD2. The junction had 9 bases not matched to a gene; V was cut back by 5 bases and J by 8 bases. Germline loops: CDR1 SGHTA, CDR2 FQGNSA. There are 16 residues in the CDR3. CDR3 DNA: TGTGCCAGCAGCCCTCGGACTAGCGGGGGGCCCTTTACGCAGTATTTT. Protein: CASSPRTSGGPFTQYF.

The V and J genes are TRBV6-5 and TRBJ2-7; D is unclear. The V end was cut by 2 bases, the J end by 5 bases, with 7 bases between. The germline gives CDR1 MNHEY, CDR2 SVGAGI. The CDR3 is made up of 12 amino acids. CDR3 amino acids: CASSYPSDEQYF. The CDR3 region has the DNA TGTGCCAGCAGTTACCCCTCGGACGAGCAGTACTTC.

The chain uses TRBV25-1 and TRBJ1-3; unclear D gene. Germline CDR1 reads MGHDK; CDR2 reads SYGVNS. Deletions cut 0 bases from V and 0 bases from J, with 6 bases between. CDR3 size: 15 residues. The CDR3 region is CASSEYYSSGNTIYF. DNA for the CDR3: TGTGCCAGCAGTGAATACTACAGCTCTGGAAACACCATATATTTT.

The V gene is TRBV6-1, the J gene TRBJ2-3, with no clear D. Germline V CDR1 and CDR2: MNHNS, SASEGT. V was trimmed by 2 bases and J by 2 bases, leaving 5 bases between them. The CDR3 extends over 13 amino acids. CDR3 sequence reads: CASSERYTDTQYF. CDR3 coding DNA: TGTGCCAGCAGTGAAAGGTACACAGATACGCAGTATTTT.

V and J are TRBV18 and TRBJ2-3; weak D call: TRBD1 (7 bases). V lost 3 bases to trimming and J lost 5 bases, with 21 bases between them. This CDR3 has 17 amino acids. Germline CDR1 reads KGHSH; CDR2 reads LQKENI. The CDR3 bases are TGTGCCAGCTCACCCCTCTCCCCGAGACAGGGAGGAGATACGCAGTATTTT. It encodes CASSPLSPRQGGDTQYF.

This clone showed up just once. CDR3 sequence (DNA): TGTGCCAGCAGGACAGAGTATAATTCACCCCTCCACTTT. This translates into CASRTEYNSPLHF. The chain uses TRBV12-3 or TRBV12-4 and TRBJ1-6, with D perhaps TRBD1 (5 bases). V shed 6 bases and J shed 4 bases, with 7 bases lying between them. This CDR3 has 13 residues.

This clone occurred once. The chain uses TRBV28 and TRBJ1-1; D gene uncertain. CDR3 length: 14 residues. Germline values: CDR1 MDHEN, CDR2 SYDVKM. V was pared by 6 bases and J by 1 base, with 12 bases between. CDR3 nucleotides: TGTGCCAGCAGGTCTCCGGGATCGAACACTGAAGCTTTCTTT. Residues: CASRSPGSNTEAFF.

The genes are TRBV19 and TRBJ2-3, with 9 bases fitting TRBD2. In germline, CDR1 is LNHDA, CDR2 SQIVND (reference sequence). V was pared by 9 bases and J by 3 bases, with 7 bases of the junction left unmatched. The CDR3 totals 14 residues. CDR3 sequence reads: CASSRSGGTDTQYF. DNA for the CDR3: TGTGCCAGCTCACGGAGCGGGGGGACAGATACGCAGTATTTT.

This clone was seen once. The chain has TRBV12-3 or TRBV12-4 and TRBJ2-5; D is undetermined. The V end was cut by 1 base, the J end by 5 bases, with 5 bases between. The CDR3 is 12 residues long. The CDR3 is CASSLGRETQYF. CDR3 bases: TGTGCCAGCAGTTTAGGCCGGGAGACCCAGTACTTC.